This TCR beta chain was captured in a study of T cells in Graves' hyperthyroidism and ophthalmopathy. CDR3 size: 14 residues. Germline CDR1 SGDLS, CDR2 YYNGEE. V gave up 3 bases and J gave up 1 base, with 10 bases separating them. Amplification yielded TCR beta CDR3 regions, with RNA transcripts as the source. The TCR CDR3 first-round RT-PCR relied on the HTBI primer set. TCRdb analysed the multiplex PCR reads with MiXCR anew, one entry per CDR3 protein. This sample has hundreds of thousands of distinct CDR3 sequences, with around 39% found just once. In this sample, this clonotype turned up many times.

The chain has TRBV9 and TRBJ2-5, with D possibly being TRBD1 or TRBD2 (5 bases each). The TCR sequence derives from a man aged 18-30 years with Graves' hyperthyroidism. What was sequenced was blood. The chain's CDR3 is CASSAWDGQETQYF. CDR3 DNA sequence: TGTGCCAGCAGCGCTTGGGACGGCCAAGAGACCCAGTACTTC.